This entry is about one TCR beta chain. The antigen remains undetermined. These data are taken from a study of brain T cells in children with intractable seizures. Sequenced by immunoSEQ multiplex PCR; TCRdb stores in-frame clones only, minus some. In the table there are about 350,000 clones, 93% of which are singletons. V shed 4 bases, J shed 2 bases, and the junction held 7 bases outside the gene matches. The CDR3 is made up of 15 amino acids. The germline V gene encodes CDR1 SGHTA and CDR2 FQGNSA. Study-wide points: Absence of clones before surgery may stem from lower sequencing depth.

The sample's time point: blood from clinic visit 5 months post-surgery; TSC patient then seizure free. The receptor comes from a boy less than two years old with tuberous sclerosis and intractable seizures. This material consisted of peripheral blood, taken less than 6 months after surgery. The J gene is TRBJ2-7, the V gene TRBV7-2; 8 nucleotides align to TRBD1. The CDR3 region is CASSSTGAYPYEQYF. The CDR3, as DNA: TGTGCCAGCAGCTCGACAGGGGCGTACCCCTACGAGCAGTACTTC. Complete variable domain (other parts from reference TRBV7-2 and TRBJ2-7): GAGVSQSPSNKVTEKGKDVELRCDPISGHTALYWYRQSLGQGLEFLIYFQGNSAPDKSGLPSDRFSAERTGGSVSTLTIQRTQQEDSAVYLCASSSTGAYPYEQYFGPGTRLTVT.